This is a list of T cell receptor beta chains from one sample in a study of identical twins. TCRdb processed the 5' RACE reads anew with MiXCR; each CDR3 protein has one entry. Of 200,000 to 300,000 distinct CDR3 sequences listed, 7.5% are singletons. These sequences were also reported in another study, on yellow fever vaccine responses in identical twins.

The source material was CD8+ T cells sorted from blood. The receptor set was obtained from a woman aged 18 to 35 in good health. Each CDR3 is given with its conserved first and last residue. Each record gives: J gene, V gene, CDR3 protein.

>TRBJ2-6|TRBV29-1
CSVGTGDGANVLTF
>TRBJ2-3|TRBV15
CATSRDSASGRADTQYF
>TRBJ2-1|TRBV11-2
CASSSGTSEFYNEQFF
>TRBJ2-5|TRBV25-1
CASSEYRASGSVETQYF
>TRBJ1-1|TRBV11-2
CASSFADRWDTEAFF
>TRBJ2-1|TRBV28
CASSGGQVTNEQFF
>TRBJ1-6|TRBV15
CATSRAAGDNSPLHF
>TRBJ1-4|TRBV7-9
CASSPGNEKLFF
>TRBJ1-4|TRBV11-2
CASSAPRREKLFF
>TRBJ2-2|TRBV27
CASSLLGDTGELFF
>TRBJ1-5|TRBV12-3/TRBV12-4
CASSFYRGGSNQPQHF
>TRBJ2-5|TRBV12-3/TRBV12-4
CASRSTSGGLRETQYF
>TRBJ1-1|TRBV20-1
CRMDRGNTEAFF